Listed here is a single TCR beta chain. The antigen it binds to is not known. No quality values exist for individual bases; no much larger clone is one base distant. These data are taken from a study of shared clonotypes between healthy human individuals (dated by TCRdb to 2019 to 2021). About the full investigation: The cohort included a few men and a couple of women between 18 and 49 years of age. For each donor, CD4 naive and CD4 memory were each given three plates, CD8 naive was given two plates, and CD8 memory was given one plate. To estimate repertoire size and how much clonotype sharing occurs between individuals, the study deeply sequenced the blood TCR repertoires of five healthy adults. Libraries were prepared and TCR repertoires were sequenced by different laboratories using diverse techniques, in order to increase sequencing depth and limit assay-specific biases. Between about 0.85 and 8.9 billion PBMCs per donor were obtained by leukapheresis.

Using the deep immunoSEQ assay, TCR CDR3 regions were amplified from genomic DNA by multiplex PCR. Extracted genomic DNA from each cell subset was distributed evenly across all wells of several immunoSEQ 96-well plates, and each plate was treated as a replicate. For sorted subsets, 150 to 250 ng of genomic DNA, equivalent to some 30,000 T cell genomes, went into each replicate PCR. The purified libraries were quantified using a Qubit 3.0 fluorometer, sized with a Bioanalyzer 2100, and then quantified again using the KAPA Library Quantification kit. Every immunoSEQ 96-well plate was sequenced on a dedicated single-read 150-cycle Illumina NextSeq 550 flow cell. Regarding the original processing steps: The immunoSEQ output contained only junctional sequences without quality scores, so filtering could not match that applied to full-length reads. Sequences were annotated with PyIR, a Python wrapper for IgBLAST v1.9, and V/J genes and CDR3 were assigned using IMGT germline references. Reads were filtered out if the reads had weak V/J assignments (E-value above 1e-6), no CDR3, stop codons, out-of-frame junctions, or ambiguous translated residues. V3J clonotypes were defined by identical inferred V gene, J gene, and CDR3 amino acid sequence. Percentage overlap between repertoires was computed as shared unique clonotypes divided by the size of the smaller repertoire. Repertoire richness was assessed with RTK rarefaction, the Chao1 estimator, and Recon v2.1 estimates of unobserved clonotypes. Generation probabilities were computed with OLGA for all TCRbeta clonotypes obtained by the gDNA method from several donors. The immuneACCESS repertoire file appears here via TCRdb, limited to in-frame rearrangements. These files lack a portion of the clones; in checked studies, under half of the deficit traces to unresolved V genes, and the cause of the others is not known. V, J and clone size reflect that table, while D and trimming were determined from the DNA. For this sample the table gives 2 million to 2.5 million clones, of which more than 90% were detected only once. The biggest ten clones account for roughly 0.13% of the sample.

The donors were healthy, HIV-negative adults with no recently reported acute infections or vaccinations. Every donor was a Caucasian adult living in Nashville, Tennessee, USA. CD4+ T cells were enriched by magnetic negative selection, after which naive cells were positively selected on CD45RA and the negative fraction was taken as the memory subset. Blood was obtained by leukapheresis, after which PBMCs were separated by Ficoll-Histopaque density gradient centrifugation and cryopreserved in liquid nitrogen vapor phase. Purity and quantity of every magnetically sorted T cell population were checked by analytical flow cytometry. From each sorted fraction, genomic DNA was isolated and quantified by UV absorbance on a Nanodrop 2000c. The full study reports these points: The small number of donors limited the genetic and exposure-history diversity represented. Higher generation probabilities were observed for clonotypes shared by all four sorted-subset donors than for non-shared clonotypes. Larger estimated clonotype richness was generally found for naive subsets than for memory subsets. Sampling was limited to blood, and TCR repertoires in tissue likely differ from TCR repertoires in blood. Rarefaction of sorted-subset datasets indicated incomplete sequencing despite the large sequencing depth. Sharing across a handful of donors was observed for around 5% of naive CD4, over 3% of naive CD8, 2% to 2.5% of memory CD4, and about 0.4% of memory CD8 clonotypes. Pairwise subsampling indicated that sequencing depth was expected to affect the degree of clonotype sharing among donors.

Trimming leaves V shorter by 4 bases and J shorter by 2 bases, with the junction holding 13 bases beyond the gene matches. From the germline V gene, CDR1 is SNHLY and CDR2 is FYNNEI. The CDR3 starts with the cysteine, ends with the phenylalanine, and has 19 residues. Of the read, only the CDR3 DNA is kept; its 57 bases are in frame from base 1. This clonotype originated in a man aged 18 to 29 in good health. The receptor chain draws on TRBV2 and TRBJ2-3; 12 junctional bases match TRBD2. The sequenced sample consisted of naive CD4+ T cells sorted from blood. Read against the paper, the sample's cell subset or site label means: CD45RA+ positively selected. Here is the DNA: TGTGCCAGCAGTGGGCCTGAACTAGCGGGGGGCCACCTCACAGATACGCAGTATTTT. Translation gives CASSGPELAGGHLTDTQYF.